The 6 T cell receptor beta chains given below trace back to one sample, sequenced in a study of cytomegalovirus exposure and HLA in healthy donors. Generated by immunoSEQ multiplex PCR, the TCRdb table keeps only in-frame clones and is missing some. The sample holds about 63,000 clones, around 90% seen once. Sequencing used PBMCs. These receptors originate from a young woman in good health and CMV-seronegative.

This rearrangement joins TRBV7-8 to TRBJ1-2; TRBD1 is a possible D gene (5 bases). Between the trimmed V and J ends, which lost 0 bases and 6 bases, there was a span of 14 bases. Germline V gene data show CDR1 as SGHVS and CDR2 as FQNEAQ. This CDR3 comprises 15 residues. The CDR3 is CASSLARTGSHGYTF. The CDR3 DNA follows: TGTGCCAGCAGCTTAGCCCGCACAGGCAGTCATGGCTACACCTTC.

The rearrangement links TRBV11-2 to TRBJ2-2; 13 bases match TRBD2. The CDR3 is made up of 15 amino acids. J was trimmed by 6 bases and V by 6 bases; bases with no gene match: 4. Per the germline V gene, CDR1 is SGHAT and CDR2 is FQNNGV. The CDR3 coding sequence is TGTGCCAGCAGGACCACTAGCGGGAGGGCCGGGGAGCTGTTTTTT. Its translation is CASRTTSGRAGELFF.

The gene calls are TRBV28 and TRBJ2-7; D is ambiguous. This CDR3 is built from 15 residues. The germline V gene encodes CDR1 MDHEN and CDR2 SYDVKM. Between the trimmed V and J ends, which lost 1 base and 7 bases, there was a span of 17 bases. CDR3 in DNA: TGTGCCAGCAGTTTATTCTCTTTCCGCGGAAATGAGCAGTACTTC. Its translation: CASSLFSFRGNEQYF.

The gene calls are TRBV18 and TRBJ2-7; D possibly corresponds to TRBD1 (5 bases). This CDR3 has 12 residues. Germline CDR1 KGHSH, CDR2 LQKENI. V lost 4 bases, J lost 3 bases, and 7 bases lay in between. CDR3 region: CASSQDSYEQYF. CDR3 bases: TGTGCCAGCTCACAAGACAGCTACGAGCAGTACTTC.

With regard to this clone: This same CDR3 is encoded by further DNA sequences in the sample. Here the CDR3 reads CASSGRLSGSSYEQYF. The CDR3 DNA reads TGTGCCAGCAGTGGCCGCCTGAGCGGGAGTTCGTACGAGCAGTACTTC. The chain links TRBV2 to TRBJ2-7; 8 bases are shared with TRBD2. The ends lost 4 bases at V and 4 bases at J; junction bases unmatched: 12. The CDR3 runs 16 residues. Germline-derived CDR1 and CDR2 are SNHLY and FYNNEI.

The CDR3 bases are TGTGCCAGCAGCCGTCGGGACAGGGGGCATGAGACCCAGTACTTC. Translating it yields CASSRRDRGHETQYF. The chain uses TRBV7-2 and TRBJ2-5; 12 bases line up with TRBD1. Per germline, CDR1 SGHTA and CDR2 FQGNSA. The CDR3 spans 15 residues. Trimming cost V 5 bases and J 5 bases; bases outside gene matches: 6. The variable domain in full, completed from reference TRBV7-2 and TRBJ2-5, reads GAGVSQSPSNKVTEKGKDVELRCDPISGHTALYWYRQSLGQGLEFLIYFQGNSAPDKSGLPSDRFSAERTGGSVSTLTIQRTQQEDSAVYLCASSRRDRGHETQYFGPGTRLLVL.